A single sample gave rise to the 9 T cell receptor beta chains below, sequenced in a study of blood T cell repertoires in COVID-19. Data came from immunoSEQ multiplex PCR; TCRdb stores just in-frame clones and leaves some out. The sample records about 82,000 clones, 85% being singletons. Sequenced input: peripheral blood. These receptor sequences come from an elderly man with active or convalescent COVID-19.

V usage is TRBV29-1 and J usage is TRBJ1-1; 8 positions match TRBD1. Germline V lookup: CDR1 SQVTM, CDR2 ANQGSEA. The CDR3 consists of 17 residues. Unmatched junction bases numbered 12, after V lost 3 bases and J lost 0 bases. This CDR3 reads CSVESLGTGGMNTEAFF. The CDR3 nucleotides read TGCAGCGTTGAGTCCTTGGGGACAGGAGGCATGAACACTGAAGCTTTCTTT.

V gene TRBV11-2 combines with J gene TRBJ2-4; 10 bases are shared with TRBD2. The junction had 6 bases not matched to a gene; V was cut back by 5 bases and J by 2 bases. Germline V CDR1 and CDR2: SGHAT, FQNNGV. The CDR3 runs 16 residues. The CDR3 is CASSILAGSTKNIQYF. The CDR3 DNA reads TGTGCCAGCAGCATACTAGCGGGGTCTACCAAAAACATTCAGTACTTC. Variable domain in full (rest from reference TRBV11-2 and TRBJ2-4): EAGVAQSPRYKIIEKRQSVAFWCNPISGHATLYWYQQILGQGPKLLIQFQNNGVVDDSQLPKDRFSAERLKGVDSTLKIQPAKLEDSAVYLCASSILAGSTKNIQYFGAGTRLSVL.

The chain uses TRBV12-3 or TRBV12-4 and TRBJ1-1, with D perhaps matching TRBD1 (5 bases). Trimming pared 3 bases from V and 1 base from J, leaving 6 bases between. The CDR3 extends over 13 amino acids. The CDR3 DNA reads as TGTGCCAGCAGTTTCAGGGAGAACACTGAAGCTTTCTTT. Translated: CASSFRENTEAFF.

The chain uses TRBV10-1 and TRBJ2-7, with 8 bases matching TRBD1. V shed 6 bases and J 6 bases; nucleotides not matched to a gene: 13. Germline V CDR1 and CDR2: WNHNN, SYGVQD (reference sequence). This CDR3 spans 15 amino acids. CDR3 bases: TGCGCCAGCAGAGAAACGACAGGGGAAAGGAGCGAGCAGTACGTC. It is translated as CASRETTGERSEQYV.

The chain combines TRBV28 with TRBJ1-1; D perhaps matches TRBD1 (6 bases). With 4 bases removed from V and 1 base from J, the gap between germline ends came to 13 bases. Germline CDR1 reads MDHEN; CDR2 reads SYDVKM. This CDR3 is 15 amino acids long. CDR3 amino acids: CASSSPGGPNTEAFF. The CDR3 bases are TGTGCCAGCAGTTCCCCGGGGGGGCCGAACACTGAAGCTTTCTTT.

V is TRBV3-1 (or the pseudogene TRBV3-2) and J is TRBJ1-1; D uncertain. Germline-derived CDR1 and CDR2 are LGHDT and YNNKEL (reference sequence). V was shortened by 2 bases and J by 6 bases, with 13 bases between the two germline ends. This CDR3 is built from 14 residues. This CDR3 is CASSQRTSNAEAFF. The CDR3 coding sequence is TGTGCCAGCAGCCAACGTACTTCTAACGCTGAAGCTTTCTTT.

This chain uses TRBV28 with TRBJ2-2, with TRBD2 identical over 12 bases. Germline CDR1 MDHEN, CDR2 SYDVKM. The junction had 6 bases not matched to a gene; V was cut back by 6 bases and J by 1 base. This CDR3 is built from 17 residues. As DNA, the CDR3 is TGTGCCAGCAGATCACTAGCGGGGGGATTGAACACCGGGGAGCTGTTTTTT. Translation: CASRSLAGGLNTGELFF.

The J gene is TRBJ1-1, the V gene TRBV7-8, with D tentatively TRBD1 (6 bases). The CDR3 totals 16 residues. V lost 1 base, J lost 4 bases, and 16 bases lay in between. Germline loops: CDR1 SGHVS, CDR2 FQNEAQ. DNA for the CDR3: TGTGCCAGCAGCTTAGTCGGGCCAGGGGTAAGCACTGAAGCTTTCTTT. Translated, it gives CASSLVGPGVSTEAFF. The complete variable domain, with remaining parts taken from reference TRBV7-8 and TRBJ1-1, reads GAGVSQSPRYKVAKRGQDVALRCDPISGHVSLFWYQQALGQGPEFLTYFQNEAQLDKSGLPSDRFFAERPEGSVSTLKIQRTQQEDSAVYLCASSLVGPGVSTEAFFGQGTRLTVV.

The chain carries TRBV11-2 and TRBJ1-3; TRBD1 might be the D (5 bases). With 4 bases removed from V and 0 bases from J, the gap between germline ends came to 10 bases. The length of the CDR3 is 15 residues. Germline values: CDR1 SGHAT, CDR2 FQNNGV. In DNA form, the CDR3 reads TGTGCCAGCAGCTCATACAGGAGCTCTGGAAACACCATATATTTT. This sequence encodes CASSSYRSSGNTIYF.